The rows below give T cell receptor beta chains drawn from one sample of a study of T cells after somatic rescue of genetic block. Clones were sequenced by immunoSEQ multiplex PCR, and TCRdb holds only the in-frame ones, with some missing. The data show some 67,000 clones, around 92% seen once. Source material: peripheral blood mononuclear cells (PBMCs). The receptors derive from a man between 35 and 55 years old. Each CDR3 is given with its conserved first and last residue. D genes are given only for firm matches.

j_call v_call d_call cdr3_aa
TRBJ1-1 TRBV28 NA CATTSWGQNTEAFF
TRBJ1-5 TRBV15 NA CATSKLDRRGSNQPQHF
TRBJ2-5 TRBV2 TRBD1 CASKAPGQGSRETQYF
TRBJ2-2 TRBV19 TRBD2 CASSLGLAVRNTGELFF
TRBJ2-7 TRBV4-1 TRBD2 CASSHPSGGGGYEQYF
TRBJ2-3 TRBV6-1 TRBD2 CASGRGRIPDTQYF
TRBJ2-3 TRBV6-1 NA CASSLGGATDTQYF
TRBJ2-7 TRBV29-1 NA CSVEDLVDYEQYF
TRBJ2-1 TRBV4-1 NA CASSQVARADYNEQFF
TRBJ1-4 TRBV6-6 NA CASSYRDRNEKLFF
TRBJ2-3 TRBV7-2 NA CASSYGEGGPDTQYF
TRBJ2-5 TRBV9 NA CASSVNLGSHETQYF
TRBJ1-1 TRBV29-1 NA CSVDPMAALNTEAFF
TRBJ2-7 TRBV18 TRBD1 CASSLDRAWDEQYF
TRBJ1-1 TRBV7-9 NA CASSSGGAEAFF
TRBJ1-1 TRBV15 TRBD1 CATSRGQGAATEAFF
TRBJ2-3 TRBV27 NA CASSPRTLVRTDTQYF
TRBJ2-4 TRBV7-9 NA CASSPGEAKNIQYF
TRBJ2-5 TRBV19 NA CASSSGPGETQYF
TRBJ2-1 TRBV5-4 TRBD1 CATRRTGSYNEQFF
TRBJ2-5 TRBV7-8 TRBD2 CASSFMVTSGAETQYF
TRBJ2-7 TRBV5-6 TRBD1 CASRAPGTGGYEQYF
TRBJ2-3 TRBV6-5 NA CASSYASTDTQYF